The clone carrying this T cell receptor beta chain was detected many times. Its antigen is not identified. Germline lookup yields CDR1 MNHEY and CDR2 SVGAGI. The CDR3 has 15 residues. Trimming removed 5 bases at V and 0 bases at J, with 13 bases between. If no ophthalmopathy appeared within 18 months of follow-up, hyperthyroidism was termed stable. Clinical symptoms, serum thyroxine, TRAb, thyroid ultrasound and orbital computed tomography determined diagnosis. Fresh peripheral blood (about 10 ml) yielded the PBMCs. The data derive from a study of Graves' ophthalmopathy and Graves' hyperthyroidism. Study results and caveats: Among thyroid clonotypes expanded above 0.001 frequency, most also appeared in blood.

Transcripts of RNA were the source for amplifying TCR beta CDR3 regions. First-round RT-PCR with HTBI primers preceded a second-round multiplex PCR. TCRdb processed the multiplex PCR reads anew with MiXCR; each CDR3 protein has one entry. The sample carries 350,000 to 450,000 distinct CDR3 sequences, 21% recorded once. This sequence was found in a woman in her late teens or twenties with stable Graves' hyperthyroidism. This rearrangement joins TRBV6-5 to TRBJ2-5, with a possible D match to TRBD2 (5 bases). Sequences were obtained from peripheral blood. The CDR3 DNA reads as TGTGCCAGCAGTCACGGGGTCTCGTACCAAGAGACCCAGTACTTC. The encoded protein is CASSHGVSYQETQYF.